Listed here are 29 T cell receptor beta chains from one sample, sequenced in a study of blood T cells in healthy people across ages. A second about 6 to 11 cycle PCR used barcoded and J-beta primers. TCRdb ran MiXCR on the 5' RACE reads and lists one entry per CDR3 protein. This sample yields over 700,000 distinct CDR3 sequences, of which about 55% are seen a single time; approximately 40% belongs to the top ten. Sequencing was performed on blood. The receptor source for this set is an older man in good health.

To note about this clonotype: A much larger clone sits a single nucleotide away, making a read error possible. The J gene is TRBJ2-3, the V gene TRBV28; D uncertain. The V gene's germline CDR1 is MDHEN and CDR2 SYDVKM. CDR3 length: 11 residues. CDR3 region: CAGSLIDTQYF. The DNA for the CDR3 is TGTGCCGGCAGTTTAATTGATACGCAGTATTTT.

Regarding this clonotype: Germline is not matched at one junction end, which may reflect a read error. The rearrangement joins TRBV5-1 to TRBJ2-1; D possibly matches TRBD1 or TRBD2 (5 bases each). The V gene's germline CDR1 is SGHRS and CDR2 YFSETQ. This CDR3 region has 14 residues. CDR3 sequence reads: CASSLQDFYNEQFF. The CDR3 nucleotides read TGCGCCAGCAGCTTACAGGACTTCTACAATGAGCAGTTCTTT.

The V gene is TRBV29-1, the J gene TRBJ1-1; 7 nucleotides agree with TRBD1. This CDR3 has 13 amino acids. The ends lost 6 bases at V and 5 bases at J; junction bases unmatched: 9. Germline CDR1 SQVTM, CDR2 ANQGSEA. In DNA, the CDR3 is TGCAGCGTCTCAGGGGGGGCTTGGACTGAAGCTTTCTTT. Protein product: CSVSGGAWTEAFF.

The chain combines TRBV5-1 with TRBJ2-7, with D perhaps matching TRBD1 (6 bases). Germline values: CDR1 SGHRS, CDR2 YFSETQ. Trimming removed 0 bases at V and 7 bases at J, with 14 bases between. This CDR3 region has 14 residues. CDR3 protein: CASSLDRVLSEQYF. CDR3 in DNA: TGCGCCAGCAGCTTGGACAGGGTTCTGAGTGAGCAGTACTTC. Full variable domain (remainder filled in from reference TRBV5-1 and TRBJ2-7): KAGVTQTPRYLIKTRGQQVTLSCSPISGHRSVSWYQQTPGQGLQFLFEYFSETQRNKGNFPGRFSGRQFSNSRSEMNVSTLELGDSALYLCASSLDRVLSEQYFGPGTRLTVT.

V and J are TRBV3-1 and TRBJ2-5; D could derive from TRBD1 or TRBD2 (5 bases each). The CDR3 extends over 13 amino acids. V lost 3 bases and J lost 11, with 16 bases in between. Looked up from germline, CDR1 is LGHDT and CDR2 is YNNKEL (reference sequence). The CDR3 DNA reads TGTGCCAGCAGCCACGGGTGGTTAGGGGAGCAGTACTTC. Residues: CASSHGWLGEQYF.

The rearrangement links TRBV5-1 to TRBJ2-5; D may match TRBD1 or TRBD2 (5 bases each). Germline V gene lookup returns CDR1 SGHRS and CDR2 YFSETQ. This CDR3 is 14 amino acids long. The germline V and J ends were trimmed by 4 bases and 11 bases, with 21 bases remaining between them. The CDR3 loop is CASSQGPPSNEQYF. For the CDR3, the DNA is TGCGCCAGCAGCCAGGGACCTCCCTCAAATGAGCAGTACTTC. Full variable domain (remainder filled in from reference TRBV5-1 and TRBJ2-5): KAGVTQTPRYLIKTRGQQVTLSCSPISGHRSVSWYQQTPGQGLQFLFEYFSETQRNKGNFPGRFSGRQFSNSRSEMNVSTLELGDSALYLCASSQGPPSNEQYFGPGTRLLVL.

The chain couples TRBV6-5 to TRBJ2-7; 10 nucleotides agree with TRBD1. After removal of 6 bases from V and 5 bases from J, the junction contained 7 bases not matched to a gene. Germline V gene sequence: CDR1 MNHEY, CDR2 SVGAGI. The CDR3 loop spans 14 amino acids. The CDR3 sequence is CASSPRQGANEQYF. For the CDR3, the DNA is TGTGCCAGCAGCCCTCGACAGGGGGCTAACGAGCAGTACTTC.

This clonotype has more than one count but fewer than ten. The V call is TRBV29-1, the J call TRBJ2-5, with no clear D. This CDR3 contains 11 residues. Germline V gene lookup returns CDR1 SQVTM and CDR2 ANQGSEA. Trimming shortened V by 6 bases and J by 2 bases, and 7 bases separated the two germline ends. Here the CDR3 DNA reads TGCAGCGTACGGCTACAAGAGACCCAGTACTTC. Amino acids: CSVRLQETQYF. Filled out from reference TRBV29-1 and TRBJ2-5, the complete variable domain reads SAVISQKPSRDICQRGTSLTIQCQVDSQVTMMFWYRQQPGQSLTLIATANQGSEATYESGFVIDKFPISRPNLTFSTLTVSNMSPEDSSIYLCSVRLQETQYFGPGTRLLVL.

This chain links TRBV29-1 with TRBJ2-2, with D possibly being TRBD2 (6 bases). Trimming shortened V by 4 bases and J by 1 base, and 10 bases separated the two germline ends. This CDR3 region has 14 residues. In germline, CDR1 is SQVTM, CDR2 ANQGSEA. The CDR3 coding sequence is TGCAGCGTTGGTGGGACTGTGAACACCGGGGAGCTGTTTTTT. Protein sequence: CSVGGTVNTGELFF.

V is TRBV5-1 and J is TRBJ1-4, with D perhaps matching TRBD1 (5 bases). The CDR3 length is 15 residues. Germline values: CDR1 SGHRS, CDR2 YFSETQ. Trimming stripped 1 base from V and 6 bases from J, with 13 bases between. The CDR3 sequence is CASSLLGTADEKLFF. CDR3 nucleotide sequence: TGCGCCAGCAGCTTGTTGGGGACCGCGGATGAAAAACTGTTTTTT.

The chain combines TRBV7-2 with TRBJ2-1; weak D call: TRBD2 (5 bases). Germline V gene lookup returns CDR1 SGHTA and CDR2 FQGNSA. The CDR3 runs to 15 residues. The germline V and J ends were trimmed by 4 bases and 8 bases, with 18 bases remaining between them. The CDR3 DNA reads TGTGCCAGCAGCTCGATCACCCTAGGGCGGGATGAGCAGTTCTTC. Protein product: CASSSITLGRDEQFF.

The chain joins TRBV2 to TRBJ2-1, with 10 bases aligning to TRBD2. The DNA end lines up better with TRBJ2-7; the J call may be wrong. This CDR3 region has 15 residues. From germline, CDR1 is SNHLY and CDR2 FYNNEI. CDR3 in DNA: TGTGCCAGCAGTGACCAGGCTAGCGGGAGCAATGAGCAGTACTTC. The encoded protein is CASSDQASGSNEQYF.

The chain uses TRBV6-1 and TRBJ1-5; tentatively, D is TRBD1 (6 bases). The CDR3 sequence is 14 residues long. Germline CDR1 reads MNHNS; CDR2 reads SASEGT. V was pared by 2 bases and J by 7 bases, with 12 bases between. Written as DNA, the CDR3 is TGTGCCAGCAGTGAAACGGGGGGCGGGCAGCCCCAGCATTTT. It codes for CASSETGGGQPQHF.

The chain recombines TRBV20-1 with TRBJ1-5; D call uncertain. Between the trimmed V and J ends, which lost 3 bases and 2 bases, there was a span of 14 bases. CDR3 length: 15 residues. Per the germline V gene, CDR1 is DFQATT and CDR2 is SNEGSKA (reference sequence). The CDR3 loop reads CSASPLSGGNQPQHF. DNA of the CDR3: TGCAGTGCTAGCCCCCTCTCGGGAGGCAATCAGCCCCAGCATTTT.

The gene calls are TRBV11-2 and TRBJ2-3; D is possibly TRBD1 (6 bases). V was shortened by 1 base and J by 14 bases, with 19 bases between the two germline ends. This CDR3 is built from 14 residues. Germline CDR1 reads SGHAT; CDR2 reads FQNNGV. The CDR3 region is CASSLVQGWGYAYF. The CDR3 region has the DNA TGTGCCAGCAGCTTAGTTCAGGGGTGGGGATACGCGTATTTT.

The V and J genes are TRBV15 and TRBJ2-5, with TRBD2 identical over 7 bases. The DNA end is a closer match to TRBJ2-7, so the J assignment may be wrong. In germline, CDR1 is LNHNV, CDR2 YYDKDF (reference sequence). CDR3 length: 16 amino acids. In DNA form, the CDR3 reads TGTGCCACCAGCAGAGACGGCGGGAGTGGAATAGGCGAGCAGTACTTC. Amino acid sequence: CATSRDGGSGIGEQYF.

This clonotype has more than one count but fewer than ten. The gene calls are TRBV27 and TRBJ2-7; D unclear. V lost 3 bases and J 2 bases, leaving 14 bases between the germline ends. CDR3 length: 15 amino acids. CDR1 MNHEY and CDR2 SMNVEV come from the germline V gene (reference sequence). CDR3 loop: CASSFNGQAPYEQYF. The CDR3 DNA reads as TGTGCCAGCAGTTTCAATGGCCAGGCGCCCTACGAGCAGTACTTC.

CDR3 sequence reads: CSVLRGTEAFF. CDR3 nucleotides: TGCAGCGTTCTCCGCGGCACTGAAGCTTTCTTT. The chain recombines TRBV29-1 with TRBJ1-1; D gene unclear. Trimming shortened V by 5 bases and J by 4 bases, and 8 bases separated the two germline ends. CDR3 length: 11 amino acids. The germline gives CDR1 SQVTM, CDR2 ANQGSEA.

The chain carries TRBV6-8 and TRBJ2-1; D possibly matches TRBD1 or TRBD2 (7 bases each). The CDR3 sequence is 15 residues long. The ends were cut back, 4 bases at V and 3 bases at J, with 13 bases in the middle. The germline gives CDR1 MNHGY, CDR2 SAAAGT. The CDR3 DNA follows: TGTGCCAGCAGTTCTCAGGGGGGGGACTACAATGAGCAGTTCTTC. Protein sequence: CASSSQGGDYNEQFF.

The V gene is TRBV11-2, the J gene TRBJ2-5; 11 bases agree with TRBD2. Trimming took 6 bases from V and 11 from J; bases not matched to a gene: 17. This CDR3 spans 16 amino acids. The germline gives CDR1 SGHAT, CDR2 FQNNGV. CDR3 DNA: TGTGCCAGCAGTAGATGGGAGGGACTAGCGGCGGGGGAGCAGTACTTC. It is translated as CASSRWEGLAAGEQYF.

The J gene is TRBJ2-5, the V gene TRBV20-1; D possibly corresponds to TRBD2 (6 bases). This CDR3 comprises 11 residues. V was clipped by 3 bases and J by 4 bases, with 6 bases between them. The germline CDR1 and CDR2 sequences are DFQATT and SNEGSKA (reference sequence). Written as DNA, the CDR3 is TGCAGTGCTAGCGGGGGAGAGACCCAGTACTTC. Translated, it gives CSASGGETQYF.

CDR3 coding DNA: TGTGCCACCAGTGATCTGACTGGGACTAGCGGGAGTCTCAATGAGCAGTTCTTC. Translation: CATSDLTGTSGSLNEQFF. The V gene is TRBV24-1, the J gene TRBJ2-1; 14 nucleotides agree with TRBD2. Germline values: CDR1 KGHDR, CDR2 SFDVKD. V dropped 3 bases and J dropped 6; count of bases not matched to a gene: 9. This CDR3 spans 18 amino acids.

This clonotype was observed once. In nucleotides, the CDR3 is TGTGCCAGCAGATCCCACCTTGGGACCGGGGAGACCCAGTACTTC. It yields the protein CASRSHLGTGETQYF. The V call is TRBV6-1, the J call TRBJ2-5, with D perhaps TRBD1 or TRBD2 (5 bases each). V was trimmed by 6 bases and J by 5 bases, leaving 19 bases between them. Germline V gene lookup returns CDR1 MNHNS and CDR2 SASEGT. The CDR3 has 15 residues.

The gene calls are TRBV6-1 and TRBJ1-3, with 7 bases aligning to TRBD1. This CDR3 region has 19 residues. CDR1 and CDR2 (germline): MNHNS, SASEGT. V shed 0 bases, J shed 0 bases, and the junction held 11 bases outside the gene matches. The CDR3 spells CASSEAYRQGAGSGNTIYF. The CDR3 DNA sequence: TGTGCCAGCAGTGAAGCGTACCGACAGGGTGCGGGCTCTGGAAACACCATATATTTT.

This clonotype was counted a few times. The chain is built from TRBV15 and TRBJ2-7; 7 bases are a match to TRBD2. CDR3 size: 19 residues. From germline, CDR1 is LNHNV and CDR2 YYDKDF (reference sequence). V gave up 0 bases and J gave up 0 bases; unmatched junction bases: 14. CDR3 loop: CATSRDSHRGEGNSYEQYF. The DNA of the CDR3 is TGTGCCACCAGCAGAGATAGTCATCGGGGGGAGGGCAACTCCTACGAGCAGTACTTC.

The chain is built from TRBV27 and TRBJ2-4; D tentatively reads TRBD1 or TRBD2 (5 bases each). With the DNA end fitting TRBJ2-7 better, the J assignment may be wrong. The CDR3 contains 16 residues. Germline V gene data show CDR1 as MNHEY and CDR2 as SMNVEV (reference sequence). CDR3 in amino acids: CASSYRSRDPSYEQYF. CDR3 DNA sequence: TGTGCCAGCAGTTACAGGAGTCGGGACCCCTCCTACGAGCAGTACTTC.

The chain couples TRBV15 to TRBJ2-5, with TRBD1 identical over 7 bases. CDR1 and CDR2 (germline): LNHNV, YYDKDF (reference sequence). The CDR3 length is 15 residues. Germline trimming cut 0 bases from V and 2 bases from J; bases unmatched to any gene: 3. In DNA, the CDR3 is TGTGCCACCAGCAGAGAACCGGGACAGCAAGAGACCCAGTACTTC. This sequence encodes CATSREPGQQETQYF.

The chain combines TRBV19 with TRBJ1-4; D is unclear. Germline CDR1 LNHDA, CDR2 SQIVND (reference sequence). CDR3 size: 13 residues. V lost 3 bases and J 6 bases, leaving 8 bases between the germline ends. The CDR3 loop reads CASSILEYEKLFF. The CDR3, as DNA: TGTGCCAGTAGTATCTTGGAGTATGAAAAACTGTTTTTT.

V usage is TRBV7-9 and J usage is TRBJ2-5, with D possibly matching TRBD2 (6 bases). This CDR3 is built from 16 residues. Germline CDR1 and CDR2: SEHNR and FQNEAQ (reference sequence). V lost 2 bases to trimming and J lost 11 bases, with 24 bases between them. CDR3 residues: CASSLRVGTVTGEQYF. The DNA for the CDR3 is TGTGCCAGCAGCTTAAGAGTCGGCACTGTGACGGGGGAGCAGTACTTC.